This TCR beta chain was identified during a study of T cells in Graves' hyperthyroidism and ophthalmopathy. In the ophthalmopathy cohort, Clinical Activity Score was at least 3, NOSPECS grade at least 4, and duration under 3 months. PBMCs were collected from a roughly 9.7 ml volume of fresh peripheral blood. RNA transcripts yielded amplified TCR beta CDR3 regions. HTBI primers were used for first-round RT-PCR of the TCR CDR3. MiXCR, applied by TCRdb to the multiplex PCR reads, yields one record per CDR3 protein. Altogether 530,000 or so distinct CDR3 sequences are present, roughly 17% being singletons, with the ten largest covering under 20%. CDR1 is MGHRA, CDR2 YSYEKL, per germline. This CDR3 has 15 amino acids. V gave up 2 bases and J gave up 6 bases; unmatched junction bases: 5. This clonotype occurred a few times.

The chain combines TRBV4-1 with TRBJ1-1; 11 bases match TRBD1. The sequence derives from a woman aged 18-29 years with Graves' ophthalmopathy. Specimen: blood. CDR3 amino acids: CASSQNGQGAPEAFF. The CDR3 DNA is TGCGCCAGCAGCCAAAACGGACAGGGGGCCCCTGAAGCTTTCTTT.